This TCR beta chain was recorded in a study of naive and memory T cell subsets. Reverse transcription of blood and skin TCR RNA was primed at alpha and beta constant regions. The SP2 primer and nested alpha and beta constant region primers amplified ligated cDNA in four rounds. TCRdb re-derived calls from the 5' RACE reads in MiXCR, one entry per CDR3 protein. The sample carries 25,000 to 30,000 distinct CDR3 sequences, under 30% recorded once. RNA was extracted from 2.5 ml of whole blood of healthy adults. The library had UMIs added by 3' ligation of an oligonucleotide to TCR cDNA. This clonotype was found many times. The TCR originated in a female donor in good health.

CDR3 bases: TGTGCCAGCAGTTTAACCGGACTGACCAATCAGCCCCAGCATTTT. This encodes CASSLTGLTNQPQHF. The V and J genes are TRBV27 and TRBJ1-5; no reliable D call. Germline V gene sequence: CDR1 MNHEY, CDR2 SMNVEV (reference sequence). V shed 2 bases and J shed 3 bases, with 11 bases lying between them. The CDR3 consists of 15 residues.